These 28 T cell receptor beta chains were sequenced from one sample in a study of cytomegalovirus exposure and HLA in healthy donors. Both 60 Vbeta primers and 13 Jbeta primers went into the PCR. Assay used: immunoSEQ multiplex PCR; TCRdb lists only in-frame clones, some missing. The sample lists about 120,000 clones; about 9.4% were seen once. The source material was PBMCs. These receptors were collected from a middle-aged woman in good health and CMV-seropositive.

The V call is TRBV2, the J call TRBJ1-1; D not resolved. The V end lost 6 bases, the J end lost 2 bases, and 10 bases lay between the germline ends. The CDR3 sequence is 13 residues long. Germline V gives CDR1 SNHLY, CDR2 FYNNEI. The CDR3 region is CASSRLANTEAFF. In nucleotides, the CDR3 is TGTGCCAGCAGCAGGCTAGCAAACACTGAAGCTTTCTTT.

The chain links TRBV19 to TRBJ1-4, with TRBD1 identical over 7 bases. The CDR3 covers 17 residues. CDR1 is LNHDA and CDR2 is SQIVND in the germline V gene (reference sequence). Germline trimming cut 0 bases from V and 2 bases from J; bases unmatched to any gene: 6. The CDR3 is CASSIDRSTGTNEKLFF. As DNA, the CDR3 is TGTGCCAGTAGTATAGACCGATCGACAGGGACTAATGAAAAACTGTTTTTT. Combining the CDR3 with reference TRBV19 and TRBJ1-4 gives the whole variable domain DGGITQSPKYLFRKEGQNVTLSCEQNLNHDAMYWYRQDPGQGLRLIYYSQIVNDFQKGDIAEGYSVSREKKESFPLTVTSAQKNPTAFYLCASSIDRSTGTNEKLFFGSGTQLSVL.

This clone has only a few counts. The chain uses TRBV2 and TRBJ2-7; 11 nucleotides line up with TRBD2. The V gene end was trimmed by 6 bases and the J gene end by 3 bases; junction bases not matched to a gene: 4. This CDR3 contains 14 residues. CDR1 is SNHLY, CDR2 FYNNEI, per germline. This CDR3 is CASSGLAGVYEQYF. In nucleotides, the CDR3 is TGTGCCAGCAGCGGACTAGCGGGTGTCTACGAGCAGTACTTC.

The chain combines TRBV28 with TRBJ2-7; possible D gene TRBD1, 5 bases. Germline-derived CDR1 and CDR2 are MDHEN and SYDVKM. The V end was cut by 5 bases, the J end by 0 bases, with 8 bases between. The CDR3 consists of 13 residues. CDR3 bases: TGTGCCAGCAGTCTCAGGGTCTCCTACGAGCAGTACTTC. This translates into CASSLRVSYEQYF. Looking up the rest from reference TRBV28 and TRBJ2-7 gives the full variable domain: DVKVTQSSRYLVKRTGEKVFLECVQDMDHENMFWYRQDPGLGLRLIYFSYDVKMKEKGDIPEGYSVSREKKERFSLILESASTNQTSMYLCASSLRVSYEQYFGPGTRLTVT.

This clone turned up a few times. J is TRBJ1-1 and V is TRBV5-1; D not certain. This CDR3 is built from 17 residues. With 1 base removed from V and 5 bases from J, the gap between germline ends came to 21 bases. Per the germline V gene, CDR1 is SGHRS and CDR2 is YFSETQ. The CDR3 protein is CASSLRIQSSAGTEAFF. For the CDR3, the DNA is TGCGCCAGCAGCTTGAGGATACAGAGTTCGGCGGGGACTGAAGCTTTCTTT. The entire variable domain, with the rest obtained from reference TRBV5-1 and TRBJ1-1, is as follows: KAGVTQTPRYLIKTRGQQVTLSCSPISGHRSVSWYQQTPGQGLQFLFEYFSETQRNKGNFPGRFSGRQFSNSRSEMNVSTLELGDSALYLCASSLRIQSSAGTEAFFGQGTRLTVV.

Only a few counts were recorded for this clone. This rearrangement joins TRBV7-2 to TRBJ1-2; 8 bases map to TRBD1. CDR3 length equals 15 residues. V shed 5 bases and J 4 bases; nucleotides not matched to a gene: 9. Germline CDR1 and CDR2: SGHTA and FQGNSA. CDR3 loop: CASSVNRGSAYGYTF. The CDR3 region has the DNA TGTGCCAGCAGCGTTAACAGGGGGTCCGCCTATGGCTACACCTTC.

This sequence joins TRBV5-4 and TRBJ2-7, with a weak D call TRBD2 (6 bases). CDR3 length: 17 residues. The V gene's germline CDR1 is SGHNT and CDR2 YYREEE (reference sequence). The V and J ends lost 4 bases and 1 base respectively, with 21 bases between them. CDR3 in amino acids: CASSLAPGGSPSYEQYF. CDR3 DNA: TGTGCCAGCAGCCTCGCTCCTGGGGGGAGCCCATCCTACGAGCAGTACTTC.

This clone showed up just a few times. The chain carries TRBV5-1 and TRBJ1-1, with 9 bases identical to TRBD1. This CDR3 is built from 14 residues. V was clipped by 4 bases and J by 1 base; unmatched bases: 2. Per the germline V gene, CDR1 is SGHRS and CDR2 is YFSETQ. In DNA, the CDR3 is TGCGCCAGCAGCATGGGACAGGGGAACACTGAAGCTTTCTTT. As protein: CASSMGQGNTEAFF.

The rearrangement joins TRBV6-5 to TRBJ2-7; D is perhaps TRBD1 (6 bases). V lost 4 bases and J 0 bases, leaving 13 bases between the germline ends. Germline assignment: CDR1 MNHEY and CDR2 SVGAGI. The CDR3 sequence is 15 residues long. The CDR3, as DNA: TGTGCCAGCAGTTCCCCTTCAGGGGTCTCCTACGAGCAGTACTTC. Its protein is CASSSPSGVSYEQYF.

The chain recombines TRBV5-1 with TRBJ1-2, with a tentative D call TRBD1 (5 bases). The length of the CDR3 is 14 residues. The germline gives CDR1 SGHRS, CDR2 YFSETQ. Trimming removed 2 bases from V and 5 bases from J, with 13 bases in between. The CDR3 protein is CASSFDQGRYGYTF. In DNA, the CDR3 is TGCGCCAGCAGCTTTGATCAGGGTAGGTATGGCTACACCTTC.

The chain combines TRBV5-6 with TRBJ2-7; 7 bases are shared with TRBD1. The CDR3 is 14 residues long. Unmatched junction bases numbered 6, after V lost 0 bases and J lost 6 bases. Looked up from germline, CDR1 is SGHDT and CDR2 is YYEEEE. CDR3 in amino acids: CASSLDPTGVEQYF. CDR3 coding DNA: TGTGCCAGCAGCTTGGATCCTACAGGGGTCGAGCAGTACTTC. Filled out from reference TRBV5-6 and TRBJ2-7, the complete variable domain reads DAGVTQSPTHLIKTRGQQVTLRCSPKSGHDTVSWYQQALGQGPQFIFQYYEEEERQRGNFPDRFSGHQFPNYSSELNVNALLLGDSALYLCASSLDPTGVEQYFGPGTRLTVT.

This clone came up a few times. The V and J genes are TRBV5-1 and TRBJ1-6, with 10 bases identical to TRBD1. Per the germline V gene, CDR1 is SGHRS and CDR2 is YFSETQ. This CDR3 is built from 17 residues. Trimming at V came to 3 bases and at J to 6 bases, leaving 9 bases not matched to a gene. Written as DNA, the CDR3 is TGCGCCAGCAGCTGGTCGACAGGGGGCGGAAGTAATTCACCCCTCCACTTT. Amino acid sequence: CASSWSTGGGSNSPLHF.

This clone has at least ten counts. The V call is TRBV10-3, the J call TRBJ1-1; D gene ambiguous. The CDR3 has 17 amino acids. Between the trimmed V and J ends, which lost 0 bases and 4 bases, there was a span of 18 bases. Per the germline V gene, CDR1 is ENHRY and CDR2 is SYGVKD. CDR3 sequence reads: CAISESMSAIVRTEAFF. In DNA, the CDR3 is TGTGCCATCAGTGAGTCGATGTCCGCGATAGTTCGCACTGAAGCTTTCTTT.

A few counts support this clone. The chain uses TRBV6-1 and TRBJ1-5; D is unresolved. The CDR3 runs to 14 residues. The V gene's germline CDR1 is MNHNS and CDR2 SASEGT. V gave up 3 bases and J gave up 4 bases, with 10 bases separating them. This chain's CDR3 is CASSEVTENQPQHF. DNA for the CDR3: TGTGCCAGCAGTGAGGTAACGGAGAATCAGCCCCAGCATTTT.

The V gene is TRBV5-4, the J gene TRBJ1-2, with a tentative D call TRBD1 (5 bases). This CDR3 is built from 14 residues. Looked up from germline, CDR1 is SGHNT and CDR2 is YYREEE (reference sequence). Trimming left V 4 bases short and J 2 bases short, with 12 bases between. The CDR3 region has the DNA TGTGCCAGCAGCCCCGCGACAGAGAACTATGGCTACACCTTC. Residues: CASSPATENYGYTF.

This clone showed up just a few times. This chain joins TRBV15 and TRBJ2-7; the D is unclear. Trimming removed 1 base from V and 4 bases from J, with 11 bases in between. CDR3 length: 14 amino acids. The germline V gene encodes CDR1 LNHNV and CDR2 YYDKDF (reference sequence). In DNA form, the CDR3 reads TGTGCCACCAGCAGAGGGCCAGGATTTTACGAGCAGTACTTC. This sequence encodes CATSRGPGFYEQYF.

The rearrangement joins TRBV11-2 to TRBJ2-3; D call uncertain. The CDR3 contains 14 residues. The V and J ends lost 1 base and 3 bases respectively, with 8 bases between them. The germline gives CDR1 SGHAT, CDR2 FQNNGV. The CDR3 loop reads CASSLGQVTDTQYF. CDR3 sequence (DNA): TGTGCCAGCAGCTTAGGGCAGGTAACAGATACGCAGTATTTT.

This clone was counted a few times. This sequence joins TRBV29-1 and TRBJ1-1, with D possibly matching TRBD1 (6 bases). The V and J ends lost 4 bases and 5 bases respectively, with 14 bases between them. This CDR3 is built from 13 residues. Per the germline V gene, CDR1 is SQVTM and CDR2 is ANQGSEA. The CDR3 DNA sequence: TGCAGCGTTGCTGTGGCAGGGGATACTGAAGCTTTCTTT. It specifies CSVAVAGDTEAFF.

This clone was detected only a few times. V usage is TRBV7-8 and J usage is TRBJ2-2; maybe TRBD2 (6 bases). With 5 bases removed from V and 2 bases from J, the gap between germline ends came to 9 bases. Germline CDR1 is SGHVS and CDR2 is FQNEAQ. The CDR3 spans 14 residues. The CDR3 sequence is CASSPGLNTGELFF. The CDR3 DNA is TGTGCCAGCAGCCCCGGACTAAACACCGGGGAGCTGTTTTTT. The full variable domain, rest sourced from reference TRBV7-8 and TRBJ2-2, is GAGVSQSPRYKVAKRGQDVALRCDPISGHVSLFWYQQALGQGPEFLTYFQNEAQLDKSGLPSDRFFAERPEGSVSTLKIQRTQQEDSAVYLCASSPGLNTGELFFGEGSRLTVL.

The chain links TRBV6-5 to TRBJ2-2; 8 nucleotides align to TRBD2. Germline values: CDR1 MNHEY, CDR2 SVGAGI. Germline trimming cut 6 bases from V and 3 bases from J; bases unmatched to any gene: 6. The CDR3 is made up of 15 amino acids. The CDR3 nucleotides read TGTGCCAGCAGCCGAGGGACTAGGTACACCGGGGAGCTGTTTTTT. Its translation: CASSRGTRYTGELFF.

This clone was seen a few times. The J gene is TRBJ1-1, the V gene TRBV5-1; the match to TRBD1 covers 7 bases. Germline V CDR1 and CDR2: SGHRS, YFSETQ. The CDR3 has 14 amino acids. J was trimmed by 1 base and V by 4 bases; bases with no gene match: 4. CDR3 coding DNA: TGCGCCAGCAGCCCGGGGGACAGGAACACTGAAGCTTTCTTT. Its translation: CASSPGDRNTEAFF.

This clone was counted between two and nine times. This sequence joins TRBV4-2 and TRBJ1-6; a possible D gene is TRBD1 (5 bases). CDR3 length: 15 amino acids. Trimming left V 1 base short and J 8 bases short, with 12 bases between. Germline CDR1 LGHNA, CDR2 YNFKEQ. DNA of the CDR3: TGTGCCAGCAGCCAAGGTCGTTTAGGGGATTCACCCCTCCACTTT. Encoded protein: CASSQGRLGDSPLHF.

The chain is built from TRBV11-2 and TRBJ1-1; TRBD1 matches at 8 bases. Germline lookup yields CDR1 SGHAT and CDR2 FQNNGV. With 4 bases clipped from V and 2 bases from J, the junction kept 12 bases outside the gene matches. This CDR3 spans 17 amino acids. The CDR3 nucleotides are TGTGCCAGCAGCTCTGCCCTCCCAGGACAGGGTAACACTGAAGCTTTCTTT. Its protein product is CASSSALPGQGNTEAFF.

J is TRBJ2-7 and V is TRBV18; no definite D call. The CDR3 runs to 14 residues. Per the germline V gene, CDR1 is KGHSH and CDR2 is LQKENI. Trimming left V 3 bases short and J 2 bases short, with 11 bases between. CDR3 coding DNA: TGTGCCAGCTCACCTCAGGTAAACCCCTACGAGCAGTACTTC. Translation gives CASSPQVNPYEQYF.

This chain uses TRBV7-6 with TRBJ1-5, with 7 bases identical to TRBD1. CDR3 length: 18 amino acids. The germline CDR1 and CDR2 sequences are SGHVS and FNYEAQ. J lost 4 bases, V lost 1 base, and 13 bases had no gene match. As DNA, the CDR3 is TGTGCCAGCAGCTTAGGGACTCCGGGACAGCAATTGAATCAGCCCCAGCATTTT. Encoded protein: CASSLGTPGQQLNQPQHF.

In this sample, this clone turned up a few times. Here the CDR3 DNA reads TGTGCCAGCAGTGAACCTAACAGGCTCACTGAAGCTTTCTTT. This translates into CASSEPNRLTEAFF. The genes are TRBV6-1 and TRBJ1-1; TRBD1 is a possible D gene (5 bases). V was pared by 2 bases and J by 4 bases, with 11 bases between. The CDR3 covers 14 residues. The germline V gene has CDR1 MNHNS and CDR2 SASEGT.

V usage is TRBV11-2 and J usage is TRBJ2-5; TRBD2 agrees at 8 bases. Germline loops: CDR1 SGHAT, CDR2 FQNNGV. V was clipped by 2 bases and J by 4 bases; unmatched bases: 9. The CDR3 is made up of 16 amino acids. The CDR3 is CASSLRPAGATETQYF. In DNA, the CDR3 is TGTGCCAGCAGCTTAAGGCCAGCGGGGGCCACAGAGACCCAGTACTTC.

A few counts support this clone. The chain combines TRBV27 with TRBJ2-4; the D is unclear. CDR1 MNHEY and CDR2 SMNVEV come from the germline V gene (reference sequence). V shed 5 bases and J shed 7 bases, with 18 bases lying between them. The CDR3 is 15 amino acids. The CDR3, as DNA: TGTGCCAGCAGTACCACCCCGACTCCAGAGAACATTCAGTACTTC. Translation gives CASSTTPTPENIQYF.